The TCR beta chain described here comes from a study of blood T cell repertoires in COVID-19. At the level of the study: Acute-phase and convalescent COVID-19 samples originated in the United States, Italy and Spain. The analysed material was cDNA or gDNA that came from T cells, B-cell-depleted T cells, or PBMCs.

This clone appeared once. Sequenced by immunoSEQ multiplex PCR; TCRdb stores in-frame clones only, minus some. This sample has some 200,000 clones, with 80% to 90% found just once. Trimming cost V 6 bases and J 6 bases, with 15 bases left between them. Per germline, CDR1 KGHSH and CDR2 LQKENI. The CDR3 runs to 13 residues. The chain uses TRBV18 and TRBJ2-7; the D gene is possibly TRBD1 (6 bases). The source of this sequence is a woman aged 18 to 35 in a cohort exposed to, infected with or recovered from COVID-19 (not recorded which). Sample: PBMCs or T cells enriched from blood (not recorded which). CDR3 DNA sequence: TGTGCCAGCTCCGGCGCAGGGGTTGGCGAGCAGTACTTC. It codes for CASSGAGVGEQYF.